A single sample is the source of the 3 T cell receptor beta chains below, sequenced in a study of siplizumab effects on memory and regulatory T cells. Sequenced by immunoSEQ multiplex PCR; TCRdb stores in-frame clones only, minus some. This repertoire shows over 50,000 clones, roughly 80% found once; its top ten account for approximately 4%. The sample was memory CD4+ T cells sorted from blood. These receptors were collected from a human donor in good health.

The chain links TRBV29-1 to TRBJ2-1; D may be TRBD1 or TRBD2 (8 bases each). The length of the CDR3 is 19 residues. The germline CDR1 and CDR2 sequences are SQVTM and ANQGSEA. Trimming pared 4 bases from V and 4 bases from J, leaving 29 bases between. CDR3 loop: CSVVGQEGLRGGPYNEQFF. CDR3 coding DNA: TGCAGCGTTGTGGGACAGGAGGGCCTCCGCGGGGGGCCGTACAATGAGCAGTTCTTC.

This rearrangement joins TRBV5-4 to TRBJ2-3; a weak D match, TRBD2 (6 bases). V lost 5 bases to trimming and J lost 5 bases, with 21 bases between them. The CDR3 spans 16 residues. The germline V gene encodes CDR1 SGHNT and CDR2 YYREEE (reference sequence). CDR3 sequence: CASSVRGGFVRDTQYF. The DNA for the CDR3 is TGTGCCAGCAGTGTCCGTGGGGGGTTTGTAAGAGATACGCAGTATTTT.

The chain recombines TRBV5-4 with TRBJ1-2; D gene unclear. The CDR3 is 14 amino acids. Per the germline V gene, CDR1 is SGHNT and CDR2 is YYREEE (reference sequence). The V and J ends lost 0 bases and 5 bases respectively, with 11 bases between them. CDR3 amino acids: CASSLGGSGYGYTF. CDR3 nucleotides: TGTGCCAGCAGCTTGGGGGGTAGTGGGTATGGCTACACCTTC.